This is a list of T cell receptor beta chains from one sample in a study of OX40 agonist ivuxolimab in advanced cancers. Assay used: immunoSEQ multiplex PCR; TCRdb lists only in-frame clones, some missing. The table includes around 53,000 clones, around four fifths detected once. This material consisted of CD4+ or CD8+ T cells sorted from blood, taken in a trial of the OX40 agonist ivuxolimab. The receptors were sampled from an adult with an advanced solid tumor such as melanoma, head and neck, liver or kidney cancer. CDR3s include the opening cysteine and the closing phenylalanine or tryptophan. A D gene is named only where the DNA matches it firmly. Size tells how often a clone was seen (once, few, many) or the class of an expanded clone, and some rows leave it out.

v_call: TRBV11-3
d_call: NA
clone_size: NA
j_call: TRBJ1-1
cdr3_aa: CASSPLMTRDGRAFF
cdr3_nt: TGTGCCAGCAGCCCACTGATGACCCGGGACGGAAGGGCTTTCTTT

v_call: TRBV11-3
d_call: NA
clone_size: NA
j_call: TRBJ2-1
cdr3_aa: CASRPQYNEQFF
cdr3_nt: TGTGCCAGCAGACCACAGTACAATGAGCAGTTCTTC

v_call: TRBV7-9
d_call: TRBD1
clone_size: NA
j_call: TRBJ2-5
cdr3_aa: CASSHNRGRRTQYF
cdr3_nt: TGTGCCAGCAGCCACAACAGGGGTCGGAGGACCCAGTACTTC

v_call: TRBV7-3
d_call: NA
clone_size: NA
j_call: TRBJ2-1
cdr3_aa: CASSLGQPSSYNEQFF
cdr3_nt: TGTGCCAGCAGCTTAGGACAACCGAGCTCCTACAATGAGCAGTTCTTC

v_call: TRBV11-1
d_call: TRBD1
clone_size: NA
j_call: TRBJ2-2
cdr3_aa: CASSTRQGYTGELFF
cdr3_nt: TGTGCCAGCAGCACCCGACAGGGGTACACCGGGGAGCTGTTTTTT

v_call: TRBV6-6
d_call: NA
clone_size: once
j_call: TRBJ2-3
cdr3_aa: CASSPRTDTQYF
cdr3_nt: TGTGCCAGCAGTCCCCGGACAGATACGCAGTATTTT

v_call: TRBV2
d_call: NA
clone_size: NA
j_call: TRBJ2-3
cdr3_aa: CASTGDGDTQYF
cdr3_nt: TGTGCCAGCACCGGGGATGGAGATACGCAGTATTTT

v_call: TRBV30
d_call: NA
clone_size: NA
j_call: TRBJ1-5
cdr3_aa: CAALCEPQHF
cdr3_nt: TGTGCCGCCCTATGTGAGCCCCAGCATTTT

v_call: TRBV7-9
d_call: NA
clone_size: NA
j_call: TRBJ2-3
cdr3_aa: CASSFAPDRWDTQYF
cdr3_nt: TGTGCCAGCAGCTTCGCCCCCGACCGATGGGATACGCAGTATTTT

v_call: TRBV7-2
d_call: NA
clone_size: NA
j_call: TRBJ1-2
cdr3_aa: CASSLDGTYGYTF
cdr3_nt: TGTGCCAGCAGCTTAGATGGGACCTATGGCTACACCTTC

v_call: TRBV2
d_call: TRBD2
clone_size: NA
j_call: TRBJ2-3
cdr3_aa: CASSEGIYKTSGWTDTQYF
cdr3_nt: TGTGCCAGCAGTGAAGGGATTTATAAGACTAGCGGATGGACGGATACGCAGTATTTT

v_call: TRBV13
d_call: NA
clone_size: NA
j_call: TRBJ1-2
cdr3_aa: CASSRTKGGAYYGYTF
cdr3_nt: TGTGCCAGCAGCCGTACCAAAGGGGGGGCTTACTATGGCTACACCTTC

v_call: TRBV19
d_call: NA
clone_size: NA
j_call: TRBJ2-2
cdr3_aa: CASRPGTQEGGELFF
cdr3_nt: TGTGCCAGTAGGCCCGGGACCCAGGAAGGCGGGGAGCTGTTTTTT

v_call: TRBV19
d_call: NA
clone_size: NA
j_call: TRBJ2-1
cdr3_aa: CASSRGQRSYNEQFF
cdr3_nt: TGTGCCAGTAGTAGGGGACAAAGGTCCTACAATGAGCAGTTCTTC

v_call: TRBV7-3
d_call: TRBD2
clone_size: few
j_call: TRBJ2-7
cdr3_aa: CASNRGARTSGTDNYEQYF
cdr3_nt: TGTGCCAGCAACCGCGGAGCTAGGACTAGCGGGACCGATAATTACGAGCAGTACTTC

v_call: TRBV12-5
d_call: NA
clone_size: few
j_call: TRBJ1-1
cdr3_aa: CASGIYTEAFF
cdr3_nt: TGTGCTAGTGGTATTTACACTGAAGCTTTCTTT

v_call: TRBV19
d_call: NA
clone_size: NA
j_call: TRBJ1-2
cdr3_aa: CASSLRRDYTF
cdr3_nt: TGTGCCAGTAGCCTCCGCCGGGACTACACCTTC

v_call: TRBV9
d_call: TRBD1
clone_size: NA
j_call: TRBJ1-1
cdr3_aa: CASSETGWNTEAFF
cdr3_nt: TGTGCCAGCAGCGAGACAGGGTGGAACACTGAAGCTTTCTTT

v_call: TRBV5-1
d_call: NA
clone_size: NA
j_call: TRBJ1-2
cdr3_aa: CASSLDRRPNYGYTF
cdr3_nt: TGCGCCAGCAGCTTGGACAGGCGCCCTAACTATGGCTACACCTTC

v_call: TRBV5-1
d_call: TRBD2
clone_size: NA
j_call: TRBJ2-3
cdr3_aa: CASSAGGGTDTQYF
cdr3_nt: TGCGCCAGCAGCGCTGGGGGGGGAACAGATACGCAGTATTTT

v_call: TRBV6-1
d_call: NA
clone_size: NA
j_call: TRBJ2-4
cdr3_aa: CASIQDRLAKNIQYF
cdr3_nt: TGTGCCAGCATCCAGGACAGACTAGCCAAAAACATTCAGTACTTC

v_call: TRBV6-5
d_call: NA
clone_size: few
j_call: TRBJ2-5
cdr3_aa: CASSYQSGLGDQYF
cdr3_nt: TGTGCCAGCAGTTACCAAAGCGGGTTGGGGGACCAGTACTTC

v_call: TRBV10-3
d_call: NA
clone_size: few
j_call: TRBJ2-1
cdr3_aa: CAISPLTKRTSYNEQFF
cdr3_nt: TGTGCCATCAGCCCTCTGACTAAGCGGACCTCCTACAATGAGCAGTTCTTC

v_call: TRBV4-1
d_call: NA
clone_size: once
j_call: TRBJ2-1
cdr3_aa: CASSPLAAARSYNEQFF
cdr3_nt: TGCGCCAGCAGCCCGTTAGCGGCCGCACGATCCTACAATGAGCAGTTCTTC

v_call: TRBV9
d_call: NA
clone_size: NA
j_call: TRBJ2-2
cdr3_aa: CASSVLANTGELFF
cdr3_nt: TGTGCCAGCAGCGTACTTGCGAACACCGGGGAGCTGTTTTTT

v_call: TRBV2
d_call: NA
clone_size: NA
j_call: TRBJ1-2
cdr3_aa: CASSGFYGYTF
cdr3_nt: TGTGCCAGCAGTGGGTTCTATGGCTACACCTTC

v_call: TRBV9
d_call: TRBD1
clone_size: NA
j_call: TRBJ1-2
cdr3_aa: CASRGPGQGNLYGYTF
cdr3_nt: TGTGCCAGCAGGGGACCGGGACAGGGGAACTTGTATGGCTACACCTTC

v_call: TRBV6-5
d_call: TRBD1
clone_size: NA
j_call: TRBJ1-1
cdr3_aa: CASSRTGEAFF
cdr3_nt: TGTGCCAGCAGTAGGACAGGTGAAGCTTTCTTT

v_call: TRBV7-5
d_call: NA
clone_size: NA
j_call: TRBJ2-6
cdr3_aa: CVRSMGGSGRANVLTF
cdr3_nt: TGTGTCAGAAGCATGGGTGGCTCTGGGAGGGCCAACGTCCTGACTTTC

v_call: TRBV18
d_call: NA
clone_size: NA
j_call: TRBJ1-6
cdr3_aa: CASSPKMVGSYNSPLHF
cdr3_nt: TGTGCCAGCTCACCAAAAATGGTAGGAAGCTATAATTCACCCCTCCACTTT

v_call: TRBV7-3
d_call: NA
clone_size: NA
j_call: TRBJ2-1
cdr3_aa: CASSLTGDGRGLGEQFF
cdr3_nt: TGTGCCAGCAGCTTAACGGGCGACGGGAGAGGGCTGGGTGAGCAGTTCTTC

v_call: TRBV19
d_call: TRBD1
clone_size: NA
j_call: TRBJ1-5
cdr3_aa: CASSIVGTGPNQPQHF
cdr3_nt: TGTGCCAGTAGTATAGTCGGGACAGGGCCCAATCAGCCCCAGCATTTT

v_call: TRBV5-6
d_call: TRBD1
clone_size: NA
j_call: TRBJ2-7
cdr3_aa: CASSRIQGAPSPYEQYF
cdr3_nt: TGTGCCAGCAGCAGAATACAGGGGGCCCCCAGTCCCTACGAGCAGTACTTC

v_call: TRBV6-4
d_call: TRBD1
clone_size: NA
j_call: TRBJ2-7
cdr3_aa: CASSGTGHSYEQYF
cdr3_nt: TGTGCCAGCAGTGGGACAGGCCATTCCTACGAGCAGTACTTC

v_call: TRBV11-3
d_call: NA
clone_size: NA
j_call: TRBJ2-5
cdr3_aa: CASSLGPKTYREGQETQYF
cdr3_nt: TGTGCCAGCAGCTTAGGACCCAAGACCTACAGGGAGGGCCAAGAGACCCAGTACTTC

v_call: TRBV5-6
d_call: NA
clone_size: NA
j_call: TRBJ2-2
cdr3_aa: CASGSAGHSGNTGELFF
cdr3_nt: TGTGCCAGCGGAAGTGCGGGACACTCCGGGAACACCGGGGAGCTGTTTTTT

v_call: TRBV30
d_call: NA
clone_size: few
j_call: TRBJ1-1
cdr3_aa: CACPGGVMNTEAFF
cdr3_nt: TGTGCCTGCCCCGGAGGCGTCATGAACACTGAAGCTTTCTTT

v_call: TRBV2
d_call: NA
clone_size: NA
j_call: TRBJ2-1
cdr3_aa: CASSEAFGSYNEQFF
cdr3_nt: TGTGCCAGCAGTGAAGCGTTTGGTAGCTACAATGAGCAGTTCTTC

v_call: TRBV11-3
d_call: NA
clone_size: NA
j_call: TRBJ2-7
cdr3_aa: CASSRQTGVSAYEQYF
cdr3_nt: TGTGCCAGCAGCCGCCAGACAGGAGTGAGCGCGTACGAGCAGTACTTC

v_call: TRBV18
d_call: TRBD2
clone_size: NA
j_call: TRBJ2-7
cdr3_aa: CASSPNGASGGYEQYF
cdr3_nt: TGTGCCAGCTCACCAAACGGGGCTAGCGGGGGTTACGAGCAGTACTTC

v_call: TRBV28
d_call: NA
clone_size: few
j_call: TRBJ1-2
cdr3_aa: CASSRQGFGAYGYTF
cdr3_nt: TGTGCCAGCAGCCGTCAGGGATTTGGGGCCTATGGCTACACCTTC

v_call: TRBV9
d_call: NA
clone_size: NA
j_call: TRBJ1-6
cdr3_aa: CASSSPNSPLHF
cdr3_nt: TGTGCCAGCAGCTCCCCTAATTCACCCCTCCACTTT

v_call: TRBV5-4
d_call: TRBD2
clone_size: NA
j_call: TRBJ2-1
cdr3_aa: CASSWGGGKNEQFF
cdr3_nt: TGTGCCAGCAGCTGGGGGGGAGGGAAGAATGAGCAGTTCTTC

v_call: TRBV12-5
d_call: NA
clone_size: once
j_call: TRBJ2-5
cdr3_aa: CASGLGYQETQYF
cdr3_nt: TGTGCTAGTGGTTTGGGGTACCAAGAGACCCAGTACTTC

v_call: TRBV4-2
d_call: TRBD1
clone_size: NA
j_call: TRBJ2-5
cdr3_aa: CASSQAQGAWETQYF
cdr3_nt: TGTGCCAGCAGCCAAGCACAGGGGGCATGGGAGACCCAGTACTTC

v_call: TRBV28
d_call: TRBD1
clone_size: NA
j_call: TRBJ2-7
cdr3_aa: CASTKGGGQGSYEQYF
cdr3_nt: TGTGCCAGCACGAAAGGGGGGGGACAGGGGAGCTACGAGCAGTACTTC

v_call: TRBV6-1
d_call: TRBD1
clone_size: NA
j_call: TRBJ2-7
cdr3_aa: CASIESPGQPYEQYF
cdr3_nt: TGTGCCAGCATCGAATCGCCGGGACAGCCCTACGAGCAGTACTTC

v_call: TRBV5-1
d_call: NA
clone_size: NA
j_call: TRBJ2-3
cdr3_aa: CASSLAGGSPSTDTQYF
cdr3_nt: TGCGCCAGCAGCTTGGCCGGGGGTAGCCCTAGCACAGATACGCAGTATTTT